This TCR beta chain appears in the sequencing data of a study of Ad26.COV2.S vaccination and SARS-CoV-2 variants. As for treatment: some 19 received Ad26.COV2.S at low or high dose, single or two shots; a few received placebo; per-sample allocation not given. Samples came from day 63 after the first vaccine or placebo injection. Trimming removed 2 bases from V and 1 base from J, with 15 bases in between. CDR3 length: 16 residues. Germline lookup yields CDR1 MRHNA and CDR2 SNTAGT. The method was immunoSEQ multiplex PCR; TCRdb's version includes in-frame clones alone and lacks a portion of them. Among 300,000 to 400,000 clones listed, around four fifths were seen once.

This sequence originates from a person between 18 and 59 years old who received the Ad26.COV2.S COVID-19 vaccine or a placebo. V usage is TRBV6-4 and J usage is TRBJ2-7; D might be TRBD1 or TRBD2, each matching 5 bases. The source was peripheral blood, collected in a trial of Ad26.COV2.S vaccine versus placebo. CDR3 DNA sequence: TGTGCCAGCAGTGACAGTCAGTGGGACGGGTCCTACGAGCAGTACTTC. It is translated as CASSDSQWDGSYEQYF.